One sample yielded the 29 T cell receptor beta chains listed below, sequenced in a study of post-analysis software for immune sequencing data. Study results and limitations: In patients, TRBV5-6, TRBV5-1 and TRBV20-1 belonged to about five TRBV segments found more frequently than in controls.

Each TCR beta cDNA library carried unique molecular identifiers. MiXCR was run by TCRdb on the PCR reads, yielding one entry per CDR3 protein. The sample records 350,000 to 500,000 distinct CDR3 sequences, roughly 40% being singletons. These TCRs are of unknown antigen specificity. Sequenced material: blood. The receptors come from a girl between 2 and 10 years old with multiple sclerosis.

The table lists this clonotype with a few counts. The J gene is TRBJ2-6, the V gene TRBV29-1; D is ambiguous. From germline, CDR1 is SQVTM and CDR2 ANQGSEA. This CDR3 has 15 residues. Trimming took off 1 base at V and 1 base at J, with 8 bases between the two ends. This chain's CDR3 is CSVEVLRSGANVLTF. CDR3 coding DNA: TGCAGCGTTGAAGTTCTCAGATCTGGGGCCAACGTCCTGACTTTC.

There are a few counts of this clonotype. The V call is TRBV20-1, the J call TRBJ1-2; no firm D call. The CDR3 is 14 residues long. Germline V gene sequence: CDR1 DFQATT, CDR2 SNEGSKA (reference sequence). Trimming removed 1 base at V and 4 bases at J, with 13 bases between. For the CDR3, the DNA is TGCAGTGCTAGAGTGGCAGGCGTAAGCTATGGCTACACCTTC. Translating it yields CSARVAGVSYGYTF.

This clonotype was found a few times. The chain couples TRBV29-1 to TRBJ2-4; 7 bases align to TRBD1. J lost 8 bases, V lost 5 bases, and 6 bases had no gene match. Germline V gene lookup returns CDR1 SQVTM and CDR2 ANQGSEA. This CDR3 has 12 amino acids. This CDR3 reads CSVLRQGDIQYF. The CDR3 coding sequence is TGCAGCGTTTTGCGGCAGGGGGACATTCAGTACTTC.

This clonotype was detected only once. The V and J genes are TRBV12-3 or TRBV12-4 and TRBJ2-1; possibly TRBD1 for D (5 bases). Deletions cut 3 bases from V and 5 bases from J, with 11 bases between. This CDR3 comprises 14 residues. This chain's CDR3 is CASSLGRTHNEQFF. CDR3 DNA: TGTGCCAGCAGTTTGGGGCGGACGCACAATGAGCAGTTCTTC.

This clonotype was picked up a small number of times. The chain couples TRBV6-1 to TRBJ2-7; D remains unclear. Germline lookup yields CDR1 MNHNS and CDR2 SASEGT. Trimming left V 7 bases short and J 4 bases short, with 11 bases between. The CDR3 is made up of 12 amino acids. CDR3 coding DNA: TGTGCCAGCATCATGAGTTATTACGAGCAGTACTTC. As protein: CASIMSYYEQYF.

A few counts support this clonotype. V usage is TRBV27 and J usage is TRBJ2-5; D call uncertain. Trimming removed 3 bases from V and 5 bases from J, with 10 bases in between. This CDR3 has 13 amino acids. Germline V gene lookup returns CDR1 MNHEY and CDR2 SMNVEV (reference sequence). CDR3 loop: CASSFYGWETQYF. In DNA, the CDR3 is TGTGCCAGCAGTTTCTATGGTTGGGAGACCCAGTACTTC.

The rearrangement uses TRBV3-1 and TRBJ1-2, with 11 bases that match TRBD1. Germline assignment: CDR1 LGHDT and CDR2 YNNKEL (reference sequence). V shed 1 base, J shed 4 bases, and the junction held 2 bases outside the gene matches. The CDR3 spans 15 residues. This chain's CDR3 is CASSQGGTGGYGYTF. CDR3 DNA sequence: TGTGCCAGCAGCCAAGGGGGGACAGGGGGCTATGGCTACACCTTC.

CDR3 DNA: TGTGCCAGCAGCTTAATGGACCGGTCGGCTTTCTTT. As protein: CASSLMDRSAFF. The J gene is TRBJ1-1, the V gene TRBV7-9; no firm D call. CDR1 SEHNR and CDR2 FQNEAQ come from the germline V gene (reference sequence). V was trimmed by 2 bases and J by 11 bases, leaving 12 bases between them. The CDR3 length is 12 residues.

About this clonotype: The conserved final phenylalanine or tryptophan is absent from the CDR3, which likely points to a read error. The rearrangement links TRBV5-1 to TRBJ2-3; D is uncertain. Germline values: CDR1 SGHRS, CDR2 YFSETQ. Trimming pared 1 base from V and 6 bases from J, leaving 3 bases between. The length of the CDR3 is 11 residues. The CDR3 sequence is CASSLTDTQYS. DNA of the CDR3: TGCGCCAGCAGCTTGACGGATACGCAGTATTCT.

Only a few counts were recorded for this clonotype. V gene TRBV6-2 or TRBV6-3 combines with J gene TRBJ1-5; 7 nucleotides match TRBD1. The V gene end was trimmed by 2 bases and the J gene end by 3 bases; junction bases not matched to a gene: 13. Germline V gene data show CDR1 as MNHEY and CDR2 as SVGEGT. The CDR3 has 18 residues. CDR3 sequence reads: CASSYRSGGGQINQPQHF. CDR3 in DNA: TGTGCCAGCAGTTACAGGTCCGGAGGGGGACAGATCAATCAGCCCCAGCATTTT.

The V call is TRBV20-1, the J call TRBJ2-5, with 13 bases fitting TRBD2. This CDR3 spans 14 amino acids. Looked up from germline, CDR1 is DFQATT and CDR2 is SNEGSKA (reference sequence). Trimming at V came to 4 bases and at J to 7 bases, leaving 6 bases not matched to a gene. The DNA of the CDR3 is TGCAGTGCTACTGGGACTAGCGGGGAGTGGACCCAGTACTTC. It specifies CSATGTSGEWTQYF.

CDR3: CAASEPRGSYEQFF. In DNA form, the CDR3 reads TGTGCCGCCAGTGAGCCGCGCGGGAGTTATGAGCAGTTCTTC. The chain uses TRBV10-3 and TRBJ2-1; TRBD2 matches 7 bases. V was pared by 11 bases and J by 8 bases, with 15 bases of the junction left unmatched. The length of the CDR3 is 14 residues. CDR1 is ENHRY, CDR2 SYGVKD, per germline.

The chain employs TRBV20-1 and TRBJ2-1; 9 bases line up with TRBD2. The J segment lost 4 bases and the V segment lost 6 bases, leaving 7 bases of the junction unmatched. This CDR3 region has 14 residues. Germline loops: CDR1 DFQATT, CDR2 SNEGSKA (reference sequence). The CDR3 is CSAANAGGYNEQFF. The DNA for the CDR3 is TGCAGTGCCGCCAATGCGGGAGGGTACAATGAGCAGTTCTTC.

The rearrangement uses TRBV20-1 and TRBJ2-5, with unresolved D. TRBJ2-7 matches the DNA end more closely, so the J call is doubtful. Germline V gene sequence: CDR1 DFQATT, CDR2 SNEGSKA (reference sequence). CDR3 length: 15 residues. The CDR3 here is CSASPRTAGYHEQYF. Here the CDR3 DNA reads TGCAGTGCTAGCCCCCGGACGGCCGGTTACCACGAGCAGTACTTC.

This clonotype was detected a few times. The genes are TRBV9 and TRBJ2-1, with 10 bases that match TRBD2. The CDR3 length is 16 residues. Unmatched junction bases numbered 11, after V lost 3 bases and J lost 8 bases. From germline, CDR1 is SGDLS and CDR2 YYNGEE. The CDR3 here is CASSEGGLLAGDEQFF. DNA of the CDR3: TGTGCCAGCAGCGAGGGGGGCCTGCTAGCGGGAGATGAGCAGTTCTTC.

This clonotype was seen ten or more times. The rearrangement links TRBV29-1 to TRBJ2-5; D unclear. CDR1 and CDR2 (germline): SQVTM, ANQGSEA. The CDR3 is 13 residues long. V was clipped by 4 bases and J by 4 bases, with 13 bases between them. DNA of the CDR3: TGCAGCGTTGCCCCTGGGCACGGAGAGACCCAGTACTTC. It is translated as CSVAPGHGETQYF.

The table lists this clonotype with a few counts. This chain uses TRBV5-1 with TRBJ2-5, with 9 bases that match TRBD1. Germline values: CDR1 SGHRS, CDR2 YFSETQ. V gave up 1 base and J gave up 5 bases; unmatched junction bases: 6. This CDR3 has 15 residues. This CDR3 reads CASSLRDRVWETQYF. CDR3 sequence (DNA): TGCGCCAGCAGCTTGCGGGACAGGGTTTGGGAGACCCAGTACTTC.

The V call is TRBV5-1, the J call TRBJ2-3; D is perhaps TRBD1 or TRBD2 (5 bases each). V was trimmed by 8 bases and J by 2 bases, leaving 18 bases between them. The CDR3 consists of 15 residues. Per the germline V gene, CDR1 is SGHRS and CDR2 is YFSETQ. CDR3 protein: CASNLGTTLTDTQYF. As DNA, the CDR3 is TGCGCCAGTAATCTCGGGACCACGCTCACAGATACGCAGTATTTT.

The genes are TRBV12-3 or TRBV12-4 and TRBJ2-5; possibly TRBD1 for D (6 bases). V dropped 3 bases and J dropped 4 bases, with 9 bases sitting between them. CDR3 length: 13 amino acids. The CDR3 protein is CASSFLTGETQYF. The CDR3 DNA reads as TGTGCCAGCAGTTTCTTGACAGGAGAGACCCAGTACTTC.

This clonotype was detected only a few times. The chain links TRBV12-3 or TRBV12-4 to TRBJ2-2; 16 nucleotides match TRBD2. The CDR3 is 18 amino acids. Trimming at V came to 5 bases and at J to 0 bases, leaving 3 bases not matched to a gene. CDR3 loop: CASSLGTSGRANTGELFF. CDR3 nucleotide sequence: TGTGCCAGCAGTCTCGGGACTAGCGGGAGGGCGAACACCGGGGAGCTGTTTTTT.

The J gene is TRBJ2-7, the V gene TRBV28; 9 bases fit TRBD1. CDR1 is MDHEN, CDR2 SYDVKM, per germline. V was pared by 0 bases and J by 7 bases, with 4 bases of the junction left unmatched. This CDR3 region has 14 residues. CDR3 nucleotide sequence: TGTGCCAGCAGTTTATGGGGACAGGGTTGGGAGCAGTACTTC. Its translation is CASSLWGQGWEQYF.

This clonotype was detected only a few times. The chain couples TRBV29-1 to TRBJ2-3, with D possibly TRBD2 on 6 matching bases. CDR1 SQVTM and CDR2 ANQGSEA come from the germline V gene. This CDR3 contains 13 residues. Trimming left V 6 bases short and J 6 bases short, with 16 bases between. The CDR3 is CSVGPGLGDTQYF. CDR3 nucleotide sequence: TGCAGCGTGGGACCGGGACTGGGGGATACGCAGTATTTT.

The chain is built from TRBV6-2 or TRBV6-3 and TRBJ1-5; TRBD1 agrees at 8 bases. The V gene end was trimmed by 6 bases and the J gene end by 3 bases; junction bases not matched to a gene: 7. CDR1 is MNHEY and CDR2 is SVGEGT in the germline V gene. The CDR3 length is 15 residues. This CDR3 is CASSLQGVINQPQHF. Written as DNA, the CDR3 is TGTGCCAGCAGCTTACAGGGGGTTATCAATCAGCCCCAGCATTTT.

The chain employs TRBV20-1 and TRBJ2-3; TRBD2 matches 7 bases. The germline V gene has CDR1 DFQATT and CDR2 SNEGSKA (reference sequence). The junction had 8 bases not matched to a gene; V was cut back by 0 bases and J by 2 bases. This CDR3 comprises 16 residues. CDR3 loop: CSARERGGSPTDTQYF. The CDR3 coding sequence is TGCAGTGCTAGAGAGAGAGGCGGGAGCCCCACAGATACGCAGTATTTT.

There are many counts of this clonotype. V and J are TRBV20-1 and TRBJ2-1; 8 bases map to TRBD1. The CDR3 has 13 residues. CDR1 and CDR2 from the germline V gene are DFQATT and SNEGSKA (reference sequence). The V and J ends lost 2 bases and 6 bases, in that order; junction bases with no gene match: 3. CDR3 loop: CSARRQGFNEQFF. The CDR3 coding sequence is TGCAGTGCTAGACGACAGGGGTTCAATGAGCAGTTCTTC.

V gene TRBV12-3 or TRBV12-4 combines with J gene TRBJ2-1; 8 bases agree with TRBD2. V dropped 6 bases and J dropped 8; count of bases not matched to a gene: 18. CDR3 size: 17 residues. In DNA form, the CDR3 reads TGTGCCAGCAGCACCTTATCCGGGACTAGAGATACTGATGAGCAGTTCTTC. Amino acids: CASSTLSGTRDTDEQFF.

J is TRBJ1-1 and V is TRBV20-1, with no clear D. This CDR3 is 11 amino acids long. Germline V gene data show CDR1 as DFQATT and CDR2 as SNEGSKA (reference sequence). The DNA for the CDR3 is TGCTCGCAGATGGGGAACACTGAAGCTTTCTTT. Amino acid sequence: CSQMGNTEAFF.

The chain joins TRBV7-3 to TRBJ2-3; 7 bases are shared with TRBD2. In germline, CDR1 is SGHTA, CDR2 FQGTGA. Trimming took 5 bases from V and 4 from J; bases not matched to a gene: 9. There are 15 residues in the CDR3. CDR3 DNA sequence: TGTGCCAGCAGCCCCGGACTAGGGTCGGCAGATACGCAGTATTTT. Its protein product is CASSPGLGSADTQYF.

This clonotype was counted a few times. In DNA form, the CDR3 reads TGTGCCAGCAGTTCGCGACAGGGATTGGGAGATACGCAGTATTTT. As protein: CASSSRQGLGDTQYF. The genes are TRBV12-3 or TRBV12-4 and TRBJ2-3, with 7 bases lining up with TRBD1. CDR3 length equals 15 residues. Trimming cost V 4 bases and J 5 bases; bases outside gene matches: 9.